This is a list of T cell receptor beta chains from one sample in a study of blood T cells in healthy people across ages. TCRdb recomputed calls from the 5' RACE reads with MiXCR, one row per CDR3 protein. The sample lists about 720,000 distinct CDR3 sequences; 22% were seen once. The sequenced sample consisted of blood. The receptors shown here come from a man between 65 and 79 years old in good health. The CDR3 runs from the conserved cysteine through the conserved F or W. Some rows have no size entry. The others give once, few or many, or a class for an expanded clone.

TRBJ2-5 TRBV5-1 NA CASSSGGSLKETQYF
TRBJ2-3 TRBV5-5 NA CASSFQGIADTQYF
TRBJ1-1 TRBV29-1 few CSVGQGARTEAFF
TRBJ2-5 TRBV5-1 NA CASSPGTGWAQYF
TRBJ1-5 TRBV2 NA CASRSGTGPNSNQPQHF
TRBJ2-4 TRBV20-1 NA CSARDRGLPIAKNIQYF
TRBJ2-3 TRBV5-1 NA CASSLRSGRWGSTDTQYF
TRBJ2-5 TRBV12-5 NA CASGLEGVRETQYF
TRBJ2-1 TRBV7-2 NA CASSLGYYEQFF
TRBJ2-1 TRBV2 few CASIRTGQNNEQFF
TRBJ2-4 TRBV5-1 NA CASSLFQGAFPSAKNIQYF
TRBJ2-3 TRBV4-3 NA CASSHLRTDTQYF
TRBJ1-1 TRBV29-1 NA CSVVLTLLQNTEAFF
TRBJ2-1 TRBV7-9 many CASSLTGGSYNEQFF
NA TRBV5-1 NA CASSLVVTSGGPLEQYF
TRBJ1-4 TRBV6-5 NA CASSQTGAEFGKLFF
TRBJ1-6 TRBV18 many CASSPISEYNSPLHF
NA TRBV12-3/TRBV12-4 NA CASSSTGKETQYF
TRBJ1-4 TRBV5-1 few CASSRAGADNEKLFF
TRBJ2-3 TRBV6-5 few CASGFVMDTQYF
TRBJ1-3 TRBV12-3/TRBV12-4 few CASSLTGPRSGTIYF
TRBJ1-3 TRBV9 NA CASSKTGANSGNTIYF